The subject of this entry is one TCR beta chain. In the study's own analysis: Nucleated cell counts were estimated from reference gene primer amplification. Generated by immunoSEQ multiplex PCR, the TCRdb table keeps only in-frame clones and is missing some. For V, J and clone size, that table is used; D and trimming come from the DNA. Found here are 200,000 or so clones, approximately 90% of them singletons; the top ten hold around 0.84%. This sample is drawn from a study of blood T cell repertoires in COVID-19. Study details: The United States, Italy and Spain provided the acute and convalescent COVID-19 samples.

Trimming stripped 1 base from V and 10 bases from J, with 11 bases between. Per germline, CDR1 LNHDA and CDR2 SQIVND (reference sequence). The length of the CDR3 is 14 residues. Sequencing was performed on peripheral blood. The chain has TRBV19 and TRBJ1-6; D is undetermined. The TCR comes from a man aged 60-69 years with COVID-19, enrolled during active disease. This chain's CDR3 is CASSIVWAGSPLHF. CDR3 DNA sequence: TGTGCCAGTAGTATAGTCTGGGCCGGATCACCCCTCCACTTT.